What follows is one T cell receptor (beta chain) and its context. The sample originates from a study of blood T cell repertoires in COVID-19. Whole-study context: Sites in the United States, Italy and Spain provided acute and convalescent COVID-19 samples.

Data came from immunoSEQ multiplex PCR; TCRdb stores just in-frame clones and leaves some out. The sample shows about 300,000 clones, around 86% of them seen only once. V was trimmed by 5 bases and J by 4 bases, leaving 11 bases between them. The CDR3 is made up of 13 amino acids. Looked up from germline, CDR1 is KGHSH and CDR2 is LQKENI. Sequencing was done on a sample of peripheral blood. This clonotype originated in a woman aged 45 to 65 with acute or convalescent COVID-19. The V call is TRBV18, the J call TRBJ1-1, with no clear D. CDR3 protein: CASSTMEGTEAFF. CDR3 in DNA: TGTGCCAGCTCAACCATGGAGGGCACTGAAGCTTTCTTT.